This T cell receptor (beta chain) was sequenced in a study of Graves' ophthalmopathy and Graves' hyperthyroidism. On the study more broadly: Blood was drawn at initial diagnosis, before any treatment.

As for this clonotype: A junction boundary mismatches the germline segment, possibly from a read error.

CDR3 length equals 13 residues. Germline CDR1 and CDR2: PRHDT and FYEKMQ (reference sequence). Amplified material comprised TCR beta CDR3 regions derived from RNA transcripts. HTBI-primed first-round RT-PCR preceded second-round multiplex PCR. TCRdb re-called the multiplex PCR reads through MiXCR, storing one row per CDR3 protein. The table records approximately 700,000 distinct CDR3 sequences, 35% to 50% of them present only once. Sequencing input: peripheral blood. This chain links TRBV13 with TRBJ2-6, with 9 bases that match TRBD1. The receptor was derived from an adult man with Graves' ophthalmopathy. CDR3 loop: CASSLVTGGTEAF. CDR3 nucleotides: TGTGCCAGCAGCTTAGTTACAGGGGGCACTGAAGCTTTC.